This T cell receptor (beta chain) comes out of a study of blood T cell repertoires in COVID-19. Participants were aged roughly 18 to 100 years from 20 to 30 US areas. A COVID-19 case was met by exposed participants within 2 weeks before study entry. In the authors' methods: Nucleated cell counts were estimated from reference gene primer amplification. The table came from immunoSEQ multiplex PCR; TCRdb's copy has only in-frame clones and leaves some out. The V and J calls and clone size were taken over from that table, and D and trimming were inferred from the DNA. The profile covers 400,000 to 500,000 clones, with about 88% appearing a single time and approximately 1.5% taken by the ten largest. Germline loops: CDR1 MDHEN, CDR2 SYDVKM. This CDR3 has 13 residues. Trimming shortened V by 3 bases and J by 3 bases, and 6 bases separated the two germline ends.

The receptor was derived from a woman younger than 35 who had been exposed to COVID-19. The chain is built from TRBV28 and TRBJ2-1, with D unclear. Sequencing used PBMCs or T cells enriched from blood (not recorded which). The CDR3 loop is CASSFNSYNEQFF. CDR3 nucleotide sequence: TGTGCCAGCAGTTTCAACAGCTACAATGAGCAGTTCTTC.